This TCR beta chain is from a study of response to subunit inactivated influenza vaccine. TCRdb re-derived calls from the RT-PCR reads in MiXCR, one entry per CDR3 protein. The table records about 570,000 distinct CDR3 sequences, 10% to 12% of them present only once. CDR1 and CDR2 (germline): MNHEY, SVGEGT. The length of the CDR3 is 14 residues. V lost 7 bases to trimming and J lost 3 bases, with 13 bases between them. These data also featured in a second study, about T cells expressing NK-cell markers. This second study notes: Synthesis of TCR beta cDNA relied on 5'RACE template switching carrying UMIs. There were seven HCMV-seropositive donors and one seronegative donor among the eight sequenced.

The clonotype was recovered from a man aged 50-59 years who received an inactivated influenza vaccine. Sequenced material: PBMCs from blood, taken on the day of vaccination. The rearrangement uses TRBV6-2 or TRBV6-3 and TRBJ1-5; unclear D gene. The CDR3 DNA sequence: TGTGCCAGCATGAACGGACGGATCAATCAGCCCCAGCATTTT. Translation: CASMNGRINQPQHF.